What follows are 24 T cell receptor beta chains derived from one specimen sequenced in a study of shared clonotypes between healthy human individuals. The naive CD8 population came from CD45RO-negative cells selected for CCR7, without terminally differentiated effector memory CD45RA+ cells. Here immunoSEQ multiplex PCR was the method, and the copy in TCRdb shows in-frame clones only, minus some. The data contain around 1.9 million clones, roughly 95% of them singletons. Sequencing was performed on naive CD8+ T cells from PBMCs. Every receptor here comes from a man aged 18-30 years in good health. Some clones in this sample may be carry-over from other donors' samples.

In this sample, this clone turned up a few times. This chain links TRBV11-2 with TRBJ2-5, with D maybe TRBD2 (6 bases). The CDR3 is 14 amino acids. V was trimmed by 5 bases and J by 7 bases, leaving 17 bases between them. Germline V lookup: CDR1 SGHAT, CDR2 FQNNGV. CDR3 coding DNA: TGTGCCAGCAGCCCAACCCGACTAGACGGGACCCAGTACTTC. The encoded protein is CASSPTRLDGTQYF. The complete variable domain, with remaining parts taken from reference TRBV11-2 and TRBJ2-5, reads EAGVAQSPRYKIIEKRQSVAFWCNPISGHATLYWYQQILGQGPKLLIQFQNNGVVDDSQLPKDRFSAERLKGVDSTLKIQPAKLEDSAVYLCASSPTRLDGTQYFGPGTRLLVL.

This rearrangement joins TRBV27 to TRBJ2-2; D ambiguous. The CDR3 loop spans 13 amino acids. V was shortened by 5 bases and J by 5 bases, with 9 bases between the two germline ends. Germline lookup yields CDR1 MNHEY and CDR2 SMNVEV (reference sequence). As DNA, the CDR3 is TGTGCCAGCAGTCCCAGCGTAACCGGGGAGCTGTTTTTT. Translated: CASSPSVTGELFF.

The chain recombines TRBV27 with TRBJ2-6; D is unclear. V was shortened by 9 bases and J by 0 bases, with 12 bases between the two germline ends. There are 15 residues in the CDR3. Germline CDR1 is MNHEY and CDR2 is SMNVEV (reference sequence). CDR3 in DNA: TGTGCCAGTACACCCGTCCCCTCTGGGGCCAACGTCCTGACTTTC. Amino acid sequence: CASTPVPSGANVLTF.

The V gene is TRBV4-3, the J gene TRBJ1-2; no firm D call. Germline V gene sequence: CDR1 LGHNA, CDR2 YSLEER. Trimming removed 1 base from V and 8 bases from J, with 5 bases in between. The CDR3 totals 11 residues. The CDR3 sequence is CASSQGRGYTF. The CDR3 DNA sequence: TGCGCCAGCAGCCAAGGACGGGGCTACACCTTC.

The rearrangement uses TRBV6-1 and TRBJ2-5, with 10 bases identical to TRBD2. There are 16 residues in the CDR3. The germline CDR1 and CDR2 sequences are MNHNS and SASEGT. Trimming took 1 base from V and 1 from J; bases not matched to a gene: 3. The CDR3 protein is CASSEVGTSVQETQYF. DNA of the CDR3: TGTGCCAGCAGTGAAGTCGGGACTAGCGTCCAAGAGACCCAGTACTTC.

V is TRBV27 and J is TRBJ1-2; D is unresolved. CDR1 is MNHEY, CDR2 SMNVEV, per germline (reference sequence). The V end lost 2 bases, the J end lost 5 bases, and 15 bases lay between the germline ends. This CDR3 has 15 amino acids. In DNA form, the CDR3 reads TGTGCCAGCAGTTTAAGCCCCTTGGAGAATTATGGCTACACCTTC. This translates into CASSLSPLENYGYTF.

The V call is TRBV9, the J call TRBJ2-7; possibly TRBD2 for D (5 bases). Germline V gene lookup returns CDR1 SGDLS and CDR2 YYNGEE. This CDR3 has 12 residues. Trimming removed 3 bases from V and 6 bases from J, with 10 bases in between. The CDR3 here is CASSGLGVEQYF. The DNA of the CDR3 is TGTGCCAGCAGCGGACTCGGGGTCGAGCAGTACTTC.

This chain joins TRBV28 and TRBJ2-5; D unclear. Between the trimmed V and J ends, which lost 2 bases and 4 bases, there was a span of 17 bases. CDR1 MDHEN and CDR2 SYDVKM come from the germline V gene. CDR3 size: 16 residues. The CDR3 region is CASSLRELPRGETQYF. The CDR3 nucleotides are TGTGCCAGCAGTTTAAGGGAACTACCCAGAGGAGAGACCCAGTACTTC.

The gene calls are TRBV19 and TRBJ1-5; D gene ambiguous. Germline CDR1 is LNHDA and CDR2 is SQIVND (reference sequence). CDR3 size: 12 residues. V dropped 3 bases and J dropped 5 bases, with 5 bases sitting between them. CDR3 sequence: CASSMAHQPQHF. The CDR3 nucleotides are TGTGCCAGTAGTATGGCCCATCAGCCCCAGCATTTT.

The chain couples TRBV7-3 to TRBJ2-1, with D tentatively TRBD2 (6 bases). V dropped 5 bases and J dropped 6 bases, with 8 bases sitting between them. CDR3 length: 12 amino acids. Per the germline V gene, CDR1 is SGHTA and CDR2 is FQGTGA. The CDR3 sequence: CASSHGSNEQFF. As DNA, the CDR3 is TGTGCCAGCAGCCACGGGAGCAATGAGCAGTTCTTC. Looking up the rest from reference TRBV7-3 and TRBJ2-1 gives the full variable domain: GAGVSQTPSNKVTEKGKYVELRCDPISGHTALYWYRQSLGQGPEFLIYFQGTGAADDSGLPNDRFFAVRPEGSVSTLKIQRTERGDSAVYLCASSHGSNEQFFGPGTRLTVL.

The V call is TRBV9, the J call TRBJ2-7; weak D call: TRBD1 (6 bases). Germline V CDR1 and CDR2: SGDLS, YYNGEE. CDR3 length: 15 amino acids. V lost 0 bases, J lost 5 bases, and 15 bases lay in between. The CDR3 nucleotides are TGTGCCAGCAGCGTAGGGCCAGGGGTGAGCAACGAGCAGTACTTC. This encodes CASSVGPGVSNEQYF. Full variable domain (remainder filled in from reference TRBV9 and TRBJ2-7): DSGVTQTPKHLITATGQRVTLRCSPRSGDLSVYWYQQSLDQGLQFLIQYYNGEERAKGNILERFSAQQFPDLHSELNLSSLELGDSALYFCASSVGPGVSNEQYFGPGTRLTVT.

The chain joins TRBV7-9 to TRBJ2-3, with 8 bases that match TRBD2. The CDR3 runs 14 residues. Germline values: CDR1 SEHNR, CDR2 FQNEAQ (reference sequence). The V segment lost 5 bases and the J segment 5 bases; nucleotides outside the gene matches: 6. The CDR3: CASSHSGTQDTQYF. The CDR3 DNA sequence: TGTGCCAGCAGCCATAGCGGGACTCAAGATACGCAGTATTTT. The complete variable domain, with remaining parts taken from reference TRBV7-9 and TRBJ2-3, reads DTGVSQNPRHKITKRGQNVTFRCDPISEHNRLYWYRQTLGQGPEFLTYFQNEAQLEKSRLLSDRFSAERPKGSFSTLEIQRTEQGDSAMYLCASSHSGTQDTQYFGPGTRLTVL.

The rearrangement joins TRBV14 to TRBJ2-7; no clear D gene. V was trimmed by 4 bases and J by 5 bases, leaving 9 bases between them. CDR3 length: 12 residues. Germline CDR1 is SGHDN and CDR2 is FVKESK. As DNA, the CDR3 is TGTGCCAGCAGCCCGGTATTGCACGAGCAGTACTTC. The encoded protein is CASSPVLHEQYF.

About this clone itself: Other DNA sequences in the sample encode the same CDR3. J is TRBJ2-7 and V is TRBV7-2; D is unclear. The V gene lost 3 bases and the J gene lost 1 base, with 7 bases spanning the gap. The CDR3 is made up of 13 amino acids. Germline-derived CDR1 and CDR2 are SGHTA and FQGNSA. CDR3 loop: CASSFGGSYEQYF. The CDR3 DNA is TGTGCCAGCAGCTTCGGTGGATCCTACGAGCAGTACTTC.

Comments on this clone: Other DNA sequences in this specimen translate into the identical CDR3. Written as DNA, the CDR3 is TGCAGCGTTGAAAGCGGGAGCTCCTACAATGAGCAGTTCTTC. Translation gives CSVESGSSYNEQFF. The rearrangement uses TRBV29-1 and TRBJ2-1; TRBD2 matches 8 bases. Trimming at V came to 2 bases and at J to 0 bases, leaving 0 bases not matched to a gene. CDR1 and CDR2 (germline): SQVTM, ANQGSEA. This CDR3 is 14 amino acids long.

This chain joins TRBV6-1 and TRBJ1-5; 7 positions agree with TRBD1. The CDR3 extends over 15 amino acids. From germline, CDR1 is MNHNS and CDR2 SASEGT. V shed 6 bases and J 3 bases; nucleotides not matched to a gene: 8. DNA of the CDR3: TGTGCCAGCAGAAGGACAGGCGCCGACAATCAGCCCCAGCATTTT. As protein: CASRRTGADNQPQHF.

V gene TRBV7-9 combines with J gene TRBJ2-7, with TRBD2 as a possible D gene (6 bases). Germline values: CDR1 SEHNR, CDR2 FQNEAQ (reference sequence). The length of the CDR3 is 14 residues. Trimming stripped 5 bases from V and 6 bases from J, with 17 bases between. The CDR3 region is CASSPTERAFEQYF. In DNA, the CDR3 is TGTGCCAGCAGCCCTACAGAGCGGGCATTCGAGCAGTACTTC.

The chain joins TRBV4-3 to TRBJ2-7; 9 nucleotides agree with TRBD2. In germline, CDR1 is LGHNA, CDR2 YSLEER. J was trimmed by 4 bases and V by 0 bases; bases with no gene match: 7. The CDR3 is made up of 16 amino acids. CDR3 in amino acids: CASSQDRRLAAYEQYF. The CDR3 DNA follows: TGCGCCAGCAGCCAAGATCGGAGACTAGCGGCTTACGAGCAGTACTTC.

V usage is TRBV7-9 and J usage is TRBJ2-3; 7 bases map to TRBD1. The germline CDR1 and CDR2 sequences are SEHNR and FQNEAQ (reference sequence). J gave up 3 bases and V 5 bases, and 8 bases lay outside the gene matches. CDR3 length: 15 residues. The CDR3 protein is CASSPLTGLTDTQYF. CDR3 nucleotide sequence: TGTGCCAGCAGCCCTTTGACAGGGCTGACAGATACGCAGTATTTT.

This sequence joins TRBV5-6 and TRBJ2-3, with TRBD2 matching over 9 bases. Per the germline V gene, CDR1 is SGHDT and CDR2 is YYEEEE. Trimming cost V 5 bases and J 4 bases; bases outside gene matches: 14. The CDR3 covers 17 residues. Here the CDR3 reads CASRGISLAGRADTQYF. The CDR3 nucleotides are TGTGCCAGCAGGGGAATCTCCCTAGCGGGACGCGCAGATACGCAGTATTTT. Full variable domain (remainder filled in from reference TRBV5-6 and TRBJ2-3): DAGVTQSPTHLIKTRGQQVTLRCSPKSGHDTVSWYQQALGQGPQFIFQYYEEEERQRGNFPDRFSGHQFPNYSSELNVNALLLGDSALYLCASRGISLAGRADTQYFGPGTRLTVL.

As to this clone: Within the sample, other DNA sequences also encode this same CDR3. This chain joins TRBV27 and TRBJ2-7; D may be TRBD1 or TRBD2 (5 bases each). Germline V CDR1 and CDR2: MNHEY, SMNVEV (reference sequence). Between the trimmed V and J ends, which lost 4 bases and 7 bases, there was a span of 8 bases. The CDR3 is made up of 11 amino acids. The CDR3 nucleotides are TGTGCCAGCAGTTGGGGCGGGGAGCAGTACTTC. Translated: CASSWGGEQYF.

J is TRBJ2-5 and V is TRBV2, with 7 bases fitting TRBD1. The CDR3 has 16 amino acids. J gave up 2 bases and V 3 bases, and 9 bases lay outside the gene matches. Germline CDR1 reads SNHLY; CDR2 reads FYNNEI. CDR3 amino acids: CASSDLQTGIQETQYF. Written as DNA, the CDR3 is TGTGCCAGCAGTGATTTACAGACAGGGATTCAAGAGACCCAGTACTTC.

The chain links TRBV7-9 to TRBJ2-1; TRBD1 agrees at 7 bases. The CDR3 runs 15 residues. The germline gives CDR1 SEHNR, CDR2 FQNEAQ (reference sequence). V lost 5 bases, J lost 0 bases, and 4 bases stayed unmatched. CDR3 DNA: TGTGCCAGCAGCCAGACAGGGAGCTCCTACAATGAGCAGTTCTTC. Protein sequence: CASSQTGSSYNEQFF.

The chain is built from TRBV27 and TRBJ2-6; the D is unclear. Germline V gives CDR1 MNHEY, CDR2 SMNVEV (reference sequence). This CDR3 is built from 17 residues. The V and J ends lost 8 bases and 4 bases respectively, with 21 bases between them. Here the CDR3 reads CASALISSYAGANVLTF. Here the CDR3 DNA reads TGTGCCAGCGCCCTTATCTCAAGCTATGCGGGGGCCAACGTCCTGACTTTC.